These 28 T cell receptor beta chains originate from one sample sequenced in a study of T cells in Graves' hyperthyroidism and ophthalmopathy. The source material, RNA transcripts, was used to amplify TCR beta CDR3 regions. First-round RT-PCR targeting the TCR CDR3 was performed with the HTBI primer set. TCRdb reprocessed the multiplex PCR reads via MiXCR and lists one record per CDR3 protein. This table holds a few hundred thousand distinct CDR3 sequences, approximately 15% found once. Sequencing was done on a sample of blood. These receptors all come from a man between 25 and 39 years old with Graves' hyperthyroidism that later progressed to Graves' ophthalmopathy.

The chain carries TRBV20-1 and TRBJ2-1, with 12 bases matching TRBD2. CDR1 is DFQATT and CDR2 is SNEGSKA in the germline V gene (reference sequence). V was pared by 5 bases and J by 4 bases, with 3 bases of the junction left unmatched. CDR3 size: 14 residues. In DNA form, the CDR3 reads TGCAGTGCTGAGGGACTAGCGGGTTACAATGAGCAGTTCTTC. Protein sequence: CSAEGLAGYNEQFF.

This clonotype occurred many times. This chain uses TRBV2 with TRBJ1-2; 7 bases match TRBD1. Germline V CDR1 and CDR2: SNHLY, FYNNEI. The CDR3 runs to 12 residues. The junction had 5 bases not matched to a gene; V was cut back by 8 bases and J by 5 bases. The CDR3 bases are TGTGCCAGCGTAGGGGACAGTTATGGCTACACCTTC. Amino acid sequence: CASVGDSYGYTF.

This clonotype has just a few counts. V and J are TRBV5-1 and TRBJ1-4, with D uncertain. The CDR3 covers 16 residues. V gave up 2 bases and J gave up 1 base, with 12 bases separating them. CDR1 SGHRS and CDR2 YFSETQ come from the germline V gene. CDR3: CASSLREVRTNEKLFF. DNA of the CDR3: TGCGCCAGCAGCTTAAGGGAGGTTAGAACTAATGAAAAACTGTTTTTT.

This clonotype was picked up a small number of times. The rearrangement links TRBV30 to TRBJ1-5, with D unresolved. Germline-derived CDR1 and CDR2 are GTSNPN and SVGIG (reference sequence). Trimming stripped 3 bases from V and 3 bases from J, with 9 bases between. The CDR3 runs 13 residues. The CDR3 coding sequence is TGTGCCTGGAGCCGGACCGACAATCAGCCCCAGCATTTT. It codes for CAWSRTDNQPQHF.

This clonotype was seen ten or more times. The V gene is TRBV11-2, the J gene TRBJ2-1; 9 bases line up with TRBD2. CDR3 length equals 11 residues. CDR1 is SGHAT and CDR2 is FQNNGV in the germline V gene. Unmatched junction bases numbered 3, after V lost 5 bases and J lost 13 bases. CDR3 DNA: TGTGCCAGCAGCCCCGGGACTAGCCAGTTCTTC. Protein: CASSPGTSQFF.

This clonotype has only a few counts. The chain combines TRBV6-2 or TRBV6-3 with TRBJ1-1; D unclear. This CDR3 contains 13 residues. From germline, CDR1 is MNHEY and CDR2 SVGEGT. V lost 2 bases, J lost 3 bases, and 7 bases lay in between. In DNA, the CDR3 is TGTGCCAGCAGTTACGCGGGGTACACTGAAGCTTTCTTT. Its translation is CASSYAGYTEAFF.

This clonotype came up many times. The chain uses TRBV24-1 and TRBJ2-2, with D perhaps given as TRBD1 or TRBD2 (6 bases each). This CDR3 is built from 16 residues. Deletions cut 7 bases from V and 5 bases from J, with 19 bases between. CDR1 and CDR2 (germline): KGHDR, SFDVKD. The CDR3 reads CATSQPGGAETGELFF. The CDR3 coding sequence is TGTGCCACCAGCCAACCCGGGGGCGCTGAAACCGGGGAGCTGTTTTTT.

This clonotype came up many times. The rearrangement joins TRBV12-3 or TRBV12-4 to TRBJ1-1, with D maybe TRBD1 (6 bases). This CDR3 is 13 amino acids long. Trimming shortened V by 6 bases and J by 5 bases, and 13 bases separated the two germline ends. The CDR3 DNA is TGTGCCAGCAGCCGACAGGAGGGGACTGAAGCTTTCTTT. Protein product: CASSRQEGTEAFF.

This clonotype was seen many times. CDR3 DNA: TGTGCCAGTAGTATAGAGGCAGACACTGAAGCTTTCTTT. Its translation: CASSIEADTEAFF. The genes are TRBV19 and TRBJ1-1; D not certain. V dropped 0 bases and J dropped 3 bases, with 5 bases sitting between them. This CDR3 region has 13 residues. In germline, CDR1 is LNHDA, CDR2 SQIVND (reference sequence).

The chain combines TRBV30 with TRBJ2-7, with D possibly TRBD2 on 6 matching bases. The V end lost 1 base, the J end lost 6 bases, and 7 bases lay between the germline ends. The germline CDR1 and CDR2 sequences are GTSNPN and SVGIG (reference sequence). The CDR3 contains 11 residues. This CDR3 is CAWSGGVEQYF. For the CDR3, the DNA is TGTGCCTGGAGTGGGGGGGTCGAGCAGTACTTC.

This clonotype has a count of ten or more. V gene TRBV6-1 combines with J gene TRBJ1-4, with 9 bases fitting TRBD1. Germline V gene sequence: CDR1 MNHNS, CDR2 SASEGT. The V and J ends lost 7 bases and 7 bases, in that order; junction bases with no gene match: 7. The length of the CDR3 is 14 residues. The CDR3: CASTDGQGFEKLFF. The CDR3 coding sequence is TGTGCCAGCACCGACGGACAGGGGTTTGAAAAACTGTTTTTT.

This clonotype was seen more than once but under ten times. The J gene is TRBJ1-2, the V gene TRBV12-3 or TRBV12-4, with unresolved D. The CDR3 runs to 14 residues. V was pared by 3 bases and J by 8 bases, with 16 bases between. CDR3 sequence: CASSFLGLAAGYTF. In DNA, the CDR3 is TGTGCCAGCAGTTTCCTCGGCCTAGCGGCGGGCTACACCTTC.

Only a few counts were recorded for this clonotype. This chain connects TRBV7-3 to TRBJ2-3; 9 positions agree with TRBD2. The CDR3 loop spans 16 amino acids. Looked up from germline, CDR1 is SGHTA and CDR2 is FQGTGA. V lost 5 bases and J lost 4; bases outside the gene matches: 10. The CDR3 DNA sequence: TGTGCCAGCAGCCCCTGGGGTAGCGGGGGACCAGATACGCAGTATTTT. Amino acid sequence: CASSPWGSGGPDTQYF.

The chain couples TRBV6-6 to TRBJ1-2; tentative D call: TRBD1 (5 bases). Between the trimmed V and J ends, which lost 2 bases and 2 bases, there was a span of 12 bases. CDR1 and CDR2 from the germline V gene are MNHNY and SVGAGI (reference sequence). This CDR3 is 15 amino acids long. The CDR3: CASSYRGPSNYGYTF. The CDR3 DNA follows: TGTGCCAGCAGTTACCGGGGACCTTCGAACTATGGCTACACCTTC.

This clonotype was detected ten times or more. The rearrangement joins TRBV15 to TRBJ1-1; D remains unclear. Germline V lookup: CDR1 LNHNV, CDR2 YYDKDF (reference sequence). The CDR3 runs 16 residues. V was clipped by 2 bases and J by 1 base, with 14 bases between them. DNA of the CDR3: TGTGCCACCAGCAGAAGGGCACCTACGTCGAACACTGAAGCTTTCTTT. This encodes CATSRRAPTSNTEAFF.

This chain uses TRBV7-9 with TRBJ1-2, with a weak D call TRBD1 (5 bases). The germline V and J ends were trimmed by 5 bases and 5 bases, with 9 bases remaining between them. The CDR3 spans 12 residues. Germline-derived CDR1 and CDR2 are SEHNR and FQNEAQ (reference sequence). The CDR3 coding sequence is TGTGCCAGCAGCGCAGGGACTTATGGCTACACCTTC. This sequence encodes CASSAGTYGYTF.

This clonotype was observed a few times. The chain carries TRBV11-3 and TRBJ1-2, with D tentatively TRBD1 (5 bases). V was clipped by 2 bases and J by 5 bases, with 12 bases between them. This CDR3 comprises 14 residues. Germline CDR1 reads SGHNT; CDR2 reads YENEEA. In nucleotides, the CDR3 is TGTGCCAGCAGCTTACGGCCAGGGAGATATGGCTACACCTTC. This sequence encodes CASSLRPGRYGYTF.

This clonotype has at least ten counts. CDR3 in DNA: TGTGCCAGCAGGTCTGGACAGGGCGGTCAGCCCCAGCATTTT. Its translation: CASRSGQGGQPQHF. The chain joins TRBV28 to TRBJ1-5; the match to TRBD1 covers 8 bases. V shed 6 bases and J 6 bases; nucleotides not matched to a gene: 7. CDR1 is MDHEN and CDR2 is SYDVKM in the germline V gene. This CDR3 has 14 amino acids.

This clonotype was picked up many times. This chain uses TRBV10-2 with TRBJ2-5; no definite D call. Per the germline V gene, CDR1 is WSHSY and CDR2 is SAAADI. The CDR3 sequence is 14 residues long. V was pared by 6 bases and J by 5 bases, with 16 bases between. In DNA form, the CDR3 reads TGCGCCAGCAGAAGATGGGGTGCTGACGAGACCCAGTACTTC. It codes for CASRRWGADETQYF.

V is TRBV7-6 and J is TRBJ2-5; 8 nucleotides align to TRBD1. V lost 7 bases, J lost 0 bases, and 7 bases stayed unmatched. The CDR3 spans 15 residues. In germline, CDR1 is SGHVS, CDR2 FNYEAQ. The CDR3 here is CASTLTGVNQETQYF. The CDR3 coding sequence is TGTGCCAGCACCCTGACAGGGGTAAACCAAGAGACCCAGTACTTC.

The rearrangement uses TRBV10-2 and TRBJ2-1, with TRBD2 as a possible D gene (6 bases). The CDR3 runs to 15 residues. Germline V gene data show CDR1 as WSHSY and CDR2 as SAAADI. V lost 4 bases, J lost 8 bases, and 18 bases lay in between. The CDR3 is CASSGPLGTLDEQFF. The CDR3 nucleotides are TGCGCCAGCAGTGGTCCCTTAGGGACTTTGGATGAGCAGTTCTTC.

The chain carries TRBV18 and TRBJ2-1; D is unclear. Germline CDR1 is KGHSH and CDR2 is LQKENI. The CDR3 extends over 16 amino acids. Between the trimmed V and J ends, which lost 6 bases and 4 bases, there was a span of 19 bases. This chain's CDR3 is CASSTLPEDVYNEQFF. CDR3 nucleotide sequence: TGTGCCAGCTCGACGCTGCCGGAAGACGTTTACAATGAGCAGTTCTTC.

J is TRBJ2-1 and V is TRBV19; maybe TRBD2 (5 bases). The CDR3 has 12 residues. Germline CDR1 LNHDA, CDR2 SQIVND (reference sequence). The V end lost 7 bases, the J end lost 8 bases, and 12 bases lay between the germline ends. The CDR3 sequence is CASTSHGYEQFF. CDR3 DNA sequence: TGTGCCAGTACTAGCCACGGGTATGAGCAGTTCTTC. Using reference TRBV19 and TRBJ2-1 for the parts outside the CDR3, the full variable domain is DGGITQSPKYLFRKEGQNVTLSCEQNLNHDAMYWYRQDPGQGLRLIYYSQIVNDFQKGDIAEGYSVSREKKESFPLTVTSAQKNPTAFYLCASTSHGYEQFFGPGTRLTVL.

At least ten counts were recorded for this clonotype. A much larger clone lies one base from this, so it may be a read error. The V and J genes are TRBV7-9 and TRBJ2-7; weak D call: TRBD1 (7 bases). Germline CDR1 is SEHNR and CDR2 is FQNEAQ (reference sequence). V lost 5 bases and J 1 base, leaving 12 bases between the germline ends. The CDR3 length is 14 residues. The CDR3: CASSPAGQSYEQYF. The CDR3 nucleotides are TGTGCCAGCAGCCCTGCGGGACAGTCCTACGAGCAGTACTTC.

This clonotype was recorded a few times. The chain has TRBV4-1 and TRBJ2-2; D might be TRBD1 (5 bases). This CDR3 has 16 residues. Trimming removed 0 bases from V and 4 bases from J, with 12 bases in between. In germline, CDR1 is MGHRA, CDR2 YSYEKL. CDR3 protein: CASSQDSRVGTGELFF. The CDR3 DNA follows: TGCGCCAGCAGCCAAGATTCCAGGGTCGGCACCGGGGAGCTGTTTTTT.

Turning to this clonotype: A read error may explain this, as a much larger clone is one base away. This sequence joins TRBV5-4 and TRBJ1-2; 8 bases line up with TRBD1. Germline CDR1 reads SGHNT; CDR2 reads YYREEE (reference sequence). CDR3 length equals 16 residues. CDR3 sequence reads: CANSSGPTGVVYGYTF. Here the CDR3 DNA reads TGTGCCAACAGCTCTGGTCCGACAGGGGTAGTCTATGGCTACACCTTC.

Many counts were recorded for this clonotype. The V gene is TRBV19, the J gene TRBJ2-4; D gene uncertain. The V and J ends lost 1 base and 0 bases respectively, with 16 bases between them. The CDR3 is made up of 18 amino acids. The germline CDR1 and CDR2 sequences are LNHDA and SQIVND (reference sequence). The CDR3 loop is CASSIVVGPSRAKNIQYF. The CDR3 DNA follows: TGTGCCAGTAGTATAGTGGTTGGCCCCAGCCGAGCCAAAAACATTCAGTACTTC.

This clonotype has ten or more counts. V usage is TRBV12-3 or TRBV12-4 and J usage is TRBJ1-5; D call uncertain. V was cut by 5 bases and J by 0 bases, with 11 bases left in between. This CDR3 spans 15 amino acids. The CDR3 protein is CASSRQESSNQPQHF. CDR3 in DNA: TGTGCCAGCAGTCGTCAGGAATCTAGCAATCAGCCCCAGCATTTT.